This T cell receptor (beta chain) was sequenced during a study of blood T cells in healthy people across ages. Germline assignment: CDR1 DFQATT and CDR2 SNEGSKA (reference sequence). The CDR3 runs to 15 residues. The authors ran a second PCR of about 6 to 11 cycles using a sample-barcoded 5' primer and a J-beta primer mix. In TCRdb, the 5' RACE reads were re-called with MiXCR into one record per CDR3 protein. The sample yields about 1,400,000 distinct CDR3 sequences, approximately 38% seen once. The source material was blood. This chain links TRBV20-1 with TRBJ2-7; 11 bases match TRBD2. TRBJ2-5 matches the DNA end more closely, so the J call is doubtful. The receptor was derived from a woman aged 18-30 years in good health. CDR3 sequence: CSATTSGKGWETQYF. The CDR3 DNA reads TGCAGTGCAACGACTAGCGGGAAGGGGTGGGAGACCCAGTACTTC.